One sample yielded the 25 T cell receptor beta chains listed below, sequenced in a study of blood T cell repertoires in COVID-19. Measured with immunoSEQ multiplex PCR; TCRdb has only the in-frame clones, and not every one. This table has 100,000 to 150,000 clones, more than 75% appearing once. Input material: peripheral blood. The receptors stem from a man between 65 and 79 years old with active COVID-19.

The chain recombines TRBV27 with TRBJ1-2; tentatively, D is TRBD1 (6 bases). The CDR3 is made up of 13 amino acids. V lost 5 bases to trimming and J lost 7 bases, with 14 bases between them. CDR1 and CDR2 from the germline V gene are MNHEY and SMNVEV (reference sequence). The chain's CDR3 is CASSRQAAGGYTF. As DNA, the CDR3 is TGTGCCAGCAGTAGACAGGCCGCCGGTGGCTACACCTTC.

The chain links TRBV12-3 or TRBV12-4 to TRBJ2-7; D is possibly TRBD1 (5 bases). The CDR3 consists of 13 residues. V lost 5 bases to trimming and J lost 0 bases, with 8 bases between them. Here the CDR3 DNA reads TGTGCCAGCAGTGGACACCTCTCCTACGAGCAGTACTTC. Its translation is CASSGHLSYEQYF.

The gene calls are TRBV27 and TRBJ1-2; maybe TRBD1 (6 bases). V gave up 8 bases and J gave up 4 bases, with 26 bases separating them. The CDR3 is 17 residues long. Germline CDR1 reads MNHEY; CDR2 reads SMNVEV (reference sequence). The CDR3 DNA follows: TGTGCCAGCGGACCCTCGGGGGGGCGTCAGTCGGGCTATGGCTACACCTTC. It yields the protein CASGPSGGRQSGYGYTF.

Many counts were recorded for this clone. The CDR3 nucleotides read TGCGCCAGCAGCTTGGAGGAGAGGCAGTACTTC. Translating it yields CASSLEERQYF. V is TRBV5-1 and J is TRBJ2-7; D gene unclear. CDR3 length equals 11 residues. Looked up from germline, CDR1 is SGHRS and CDR2 is YFSETQ. V was clipped by 0 bases and J by 9 bases, with 7 bases between them.

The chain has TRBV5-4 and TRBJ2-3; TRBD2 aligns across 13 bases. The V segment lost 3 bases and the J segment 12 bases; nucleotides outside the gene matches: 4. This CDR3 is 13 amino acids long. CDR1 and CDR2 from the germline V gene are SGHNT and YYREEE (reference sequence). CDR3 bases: TGTGCCAGCAGCTCGGGACTAGCGGGGTTCCAGTATTTT. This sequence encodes CASSSGLAGFQYF.

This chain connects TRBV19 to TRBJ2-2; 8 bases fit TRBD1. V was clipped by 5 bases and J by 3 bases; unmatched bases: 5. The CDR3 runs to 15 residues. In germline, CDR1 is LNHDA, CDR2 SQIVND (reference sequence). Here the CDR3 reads CASSGTGIDTGELFF. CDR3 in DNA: TGTGCCAGTAGTGGGACAGGTATCGACACCGGGGAGCTGTTTTTT.

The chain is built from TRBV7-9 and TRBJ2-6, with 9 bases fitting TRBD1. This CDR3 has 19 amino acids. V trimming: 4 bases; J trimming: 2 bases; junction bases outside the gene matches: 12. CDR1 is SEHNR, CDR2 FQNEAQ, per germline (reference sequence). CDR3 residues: CASSSIPGQGFTGANVLTF. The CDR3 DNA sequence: TGTGCCAGCAGCTCCATCCCGGGACAGGGCTTCACTGGGGCCAACGTCCTGACTTTC.

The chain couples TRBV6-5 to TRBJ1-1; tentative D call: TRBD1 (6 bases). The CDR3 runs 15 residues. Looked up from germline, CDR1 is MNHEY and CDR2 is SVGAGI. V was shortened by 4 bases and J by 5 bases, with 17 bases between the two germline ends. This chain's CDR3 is CASSSTGSSRTEAFF. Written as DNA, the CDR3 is TGTGCCAGCAGTTCCACAGGGAGCAGTAGGACTGAAGCTTTCTTT.

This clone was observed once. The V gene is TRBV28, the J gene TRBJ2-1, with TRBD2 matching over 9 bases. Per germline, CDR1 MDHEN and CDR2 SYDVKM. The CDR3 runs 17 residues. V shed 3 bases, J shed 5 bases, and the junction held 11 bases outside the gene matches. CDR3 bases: TGTGCCAGCAGTTTTTTCCCCTCTAGCGGGATACACAATGAGCAGTTCTTC. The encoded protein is CASSFFPSSGIHNEQFF.

This CDR3 is CATSDPEGRGTGELFF. As DNA, the CDR3 is TGTGCCACCAGTGACCCGGAGGGCCGGGGTACCGGGGAGCTGTTTTTT. The chain carries TRBV24-1 and TRBJ2-2; a possible D gene is TRBD2 (6 bases). This CDR3 comprises 16 residues. Germline V lookup: CDR1 KGHDR, CDR2 SFDVKD. V was clipped by 4 bases and J by 5 bases, with 16 bases between them.

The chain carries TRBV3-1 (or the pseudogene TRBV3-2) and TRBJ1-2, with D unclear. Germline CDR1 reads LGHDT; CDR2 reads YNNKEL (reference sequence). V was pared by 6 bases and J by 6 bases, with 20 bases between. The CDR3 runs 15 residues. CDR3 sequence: CASRPREAGIHGYTF. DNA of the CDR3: TGTGCCAGCAGGCCCCGTGAGGCGGGGATTCATGGCTACACCTTC.

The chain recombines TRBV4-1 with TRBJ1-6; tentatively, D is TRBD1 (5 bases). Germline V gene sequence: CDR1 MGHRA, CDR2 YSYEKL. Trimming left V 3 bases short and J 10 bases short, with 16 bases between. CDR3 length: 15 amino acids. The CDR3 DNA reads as TGCGCCAGCAGCCAGCTCCCGTGGGGGGACTCACCCCTCCACTTT. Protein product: CASSQLPWGDSPLHF.

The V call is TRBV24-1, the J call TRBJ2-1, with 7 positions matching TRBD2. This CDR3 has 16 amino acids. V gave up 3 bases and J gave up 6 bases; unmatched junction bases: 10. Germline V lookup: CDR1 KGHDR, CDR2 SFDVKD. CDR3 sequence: CATSDQRGGAFNEQFF. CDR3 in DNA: TGTGCCACCAGTGATCAGCGGGGCGGGGCTTTCAATGAGCAGTTCTTC.

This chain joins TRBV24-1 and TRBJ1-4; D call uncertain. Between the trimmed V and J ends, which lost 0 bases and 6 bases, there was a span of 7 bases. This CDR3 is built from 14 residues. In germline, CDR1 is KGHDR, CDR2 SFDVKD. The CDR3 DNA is TGTGCCACCAGTGATTTGAAGGGAGATGAAAAACTGTTTTTT. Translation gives CATSDLKGDEKLFF.

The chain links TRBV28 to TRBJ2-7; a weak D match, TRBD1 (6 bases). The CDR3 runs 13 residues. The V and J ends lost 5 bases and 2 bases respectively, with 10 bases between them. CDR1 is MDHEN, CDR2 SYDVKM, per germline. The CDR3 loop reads CASSIQGPYEQYF. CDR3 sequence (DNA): TGTGCCAGCAGTATACAGGGACCCTACGAGCAGTACTTC.

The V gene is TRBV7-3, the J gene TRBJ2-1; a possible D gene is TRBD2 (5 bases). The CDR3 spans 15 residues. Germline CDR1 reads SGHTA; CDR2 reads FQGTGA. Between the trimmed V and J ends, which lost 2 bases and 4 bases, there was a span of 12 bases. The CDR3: CASSLEALGYNEQFF. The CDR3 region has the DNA TGTGCCAGCAGCTTAGAGGCACTAGGATACAATGAGCAGTTCTTC.

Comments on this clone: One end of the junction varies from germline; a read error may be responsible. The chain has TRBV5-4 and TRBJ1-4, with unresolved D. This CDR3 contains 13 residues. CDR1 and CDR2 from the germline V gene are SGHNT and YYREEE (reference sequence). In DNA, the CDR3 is TGTGCCAGCAGCTTCGATCGAAATAGCCGGGGTTCTTTT. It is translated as CASSFDRNSRGSF.

CDR3 sequence: CASSQDRGGNYGYTF. Written as DNA, the CDR3 is TGCGCCAGCAGCCAAGATCGAGGAGGGAACTATGGCTACACCTTC. V and J are TRBV4-3 and TRBJ1-2; D call uncertain. CDR1 LGHNA and CDR2 YSLEER come from the germline V gene. The CDR3 runs 15 residues. The V end lost 0 bases, the J end lost 2 bases, and 10 bases lay between the germline ends.

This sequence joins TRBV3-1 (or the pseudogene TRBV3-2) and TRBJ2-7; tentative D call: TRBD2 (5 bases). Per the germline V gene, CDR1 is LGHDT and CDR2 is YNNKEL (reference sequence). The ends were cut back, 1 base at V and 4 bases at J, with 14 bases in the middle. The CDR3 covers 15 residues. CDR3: CASSQGGLADYEQYF. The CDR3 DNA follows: TGTGCCAGCAGCCAAGGGGGTCTAGCAGATTACGAGCAGTACTTC.

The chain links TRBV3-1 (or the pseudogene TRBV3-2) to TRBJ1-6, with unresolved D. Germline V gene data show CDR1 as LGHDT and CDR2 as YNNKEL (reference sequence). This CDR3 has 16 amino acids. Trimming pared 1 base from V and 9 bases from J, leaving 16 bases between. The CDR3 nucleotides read TGTGCCAGCAGCCAAGCTCCGGGCGTCCGGGGTTCACCCCTCCACTTT. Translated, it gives CASSQAPGVRGSPLHF.

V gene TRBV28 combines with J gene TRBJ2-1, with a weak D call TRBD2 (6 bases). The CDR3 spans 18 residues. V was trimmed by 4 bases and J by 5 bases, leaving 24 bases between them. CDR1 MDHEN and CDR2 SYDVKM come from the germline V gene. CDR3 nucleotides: TGTGCCAGCAGTTCACCGACACCCAAAGGGACTTTCCACAATGAGCAGTTCTTC. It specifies CASSSPTPKGTFHNEQFF.

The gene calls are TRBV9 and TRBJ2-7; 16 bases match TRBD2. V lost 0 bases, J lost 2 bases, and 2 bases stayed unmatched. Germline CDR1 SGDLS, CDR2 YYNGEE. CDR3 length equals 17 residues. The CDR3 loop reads CASSVAGTSGGAYEQYF. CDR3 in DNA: TGTGCCAGCAGCGTAGCTGGGACTAGCGGGGGGGCCTACGAGCAGTACTTC.

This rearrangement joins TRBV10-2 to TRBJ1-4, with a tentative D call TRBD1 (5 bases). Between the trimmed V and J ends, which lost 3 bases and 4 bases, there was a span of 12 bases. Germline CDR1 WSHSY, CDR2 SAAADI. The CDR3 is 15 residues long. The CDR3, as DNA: TGCGCCAGCAGTGATAGACAGCCCTATAATGAAAAACTGTTTTTT. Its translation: CASSDRQPYNEKLFF.

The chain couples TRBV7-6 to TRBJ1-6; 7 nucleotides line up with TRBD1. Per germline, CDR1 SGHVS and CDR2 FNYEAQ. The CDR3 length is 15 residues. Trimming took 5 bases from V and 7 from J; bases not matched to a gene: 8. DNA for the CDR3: TGTGCCAGCAGCCTAGGACAGGTCCTCAATTCACCCCTCCACTTT. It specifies CASSLGQVLNSPLHF.

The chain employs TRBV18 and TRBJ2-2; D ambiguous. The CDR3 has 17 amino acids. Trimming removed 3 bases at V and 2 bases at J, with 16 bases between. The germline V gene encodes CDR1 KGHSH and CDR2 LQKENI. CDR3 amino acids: CASSPSRAPSNTGELFF. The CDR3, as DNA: TGTGCCAGCTCACCCTCAAGAGCGCCTTCCAACACCGGGGAGCTGTTTTTT.